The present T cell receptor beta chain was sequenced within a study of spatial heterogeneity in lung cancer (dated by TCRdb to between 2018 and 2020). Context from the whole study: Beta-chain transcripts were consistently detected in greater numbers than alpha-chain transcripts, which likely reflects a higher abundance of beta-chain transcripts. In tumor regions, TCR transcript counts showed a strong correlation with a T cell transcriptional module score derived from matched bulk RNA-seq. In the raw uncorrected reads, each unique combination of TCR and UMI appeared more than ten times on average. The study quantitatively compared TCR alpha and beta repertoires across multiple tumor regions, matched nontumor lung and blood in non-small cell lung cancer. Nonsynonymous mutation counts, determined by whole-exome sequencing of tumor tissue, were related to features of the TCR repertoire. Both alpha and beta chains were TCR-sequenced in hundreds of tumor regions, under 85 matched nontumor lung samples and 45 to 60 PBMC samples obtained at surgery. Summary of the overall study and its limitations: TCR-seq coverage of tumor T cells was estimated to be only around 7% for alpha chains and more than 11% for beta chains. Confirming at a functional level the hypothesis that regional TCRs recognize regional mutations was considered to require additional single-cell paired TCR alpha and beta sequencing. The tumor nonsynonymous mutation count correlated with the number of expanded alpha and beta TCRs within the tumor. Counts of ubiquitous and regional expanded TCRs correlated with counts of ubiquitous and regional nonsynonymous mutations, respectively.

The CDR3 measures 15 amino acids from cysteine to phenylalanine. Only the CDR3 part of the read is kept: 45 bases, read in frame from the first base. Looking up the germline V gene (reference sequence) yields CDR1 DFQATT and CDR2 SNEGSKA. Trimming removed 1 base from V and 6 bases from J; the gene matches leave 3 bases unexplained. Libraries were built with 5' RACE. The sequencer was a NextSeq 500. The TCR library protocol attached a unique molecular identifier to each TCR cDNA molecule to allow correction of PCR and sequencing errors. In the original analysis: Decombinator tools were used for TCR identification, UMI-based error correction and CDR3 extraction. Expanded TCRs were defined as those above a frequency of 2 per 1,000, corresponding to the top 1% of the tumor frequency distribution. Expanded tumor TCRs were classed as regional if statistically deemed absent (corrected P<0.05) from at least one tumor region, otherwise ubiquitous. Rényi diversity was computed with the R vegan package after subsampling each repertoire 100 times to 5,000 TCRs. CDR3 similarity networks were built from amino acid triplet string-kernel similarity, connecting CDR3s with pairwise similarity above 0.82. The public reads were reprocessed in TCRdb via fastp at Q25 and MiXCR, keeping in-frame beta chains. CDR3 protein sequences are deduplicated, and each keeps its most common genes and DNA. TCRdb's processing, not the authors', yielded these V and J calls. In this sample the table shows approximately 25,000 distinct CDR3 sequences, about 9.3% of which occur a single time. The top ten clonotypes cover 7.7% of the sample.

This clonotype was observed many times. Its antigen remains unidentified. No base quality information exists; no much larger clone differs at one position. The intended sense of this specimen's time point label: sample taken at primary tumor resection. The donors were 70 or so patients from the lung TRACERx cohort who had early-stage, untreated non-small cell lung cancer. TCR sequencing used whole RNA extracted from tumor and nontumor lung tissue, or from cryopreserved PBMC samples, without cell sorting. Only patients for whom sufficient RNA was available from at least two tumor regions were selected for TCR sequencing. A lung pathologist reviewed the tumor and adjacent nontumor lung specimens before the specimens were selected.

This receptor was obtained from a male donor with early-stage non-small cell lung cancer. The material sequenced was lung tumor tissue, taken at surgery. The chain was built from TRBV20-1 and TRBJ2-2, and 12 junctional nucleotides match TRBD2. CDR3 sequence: CSARATSGRSGELFF. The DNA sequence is TGCAGTGCTAGAGCAACTAGCGGGAGGTCCGGGGAGCTGTTTTTT.